This TCR beta chain was obtained from a study (dated by TCRdb to the mid-2010s). According to the germline V gene, CDR1 reads MNHNS and CDR2 reads SASEGT. From the cysteine up to the phenylalanine, the CDR3 has a length of 13 residues. Only the CDR3 region is kept as DNA, spanning 39 bases read in frame from base 1. Trimming at the junction amounts to 6 bases on V and 8 bases on J, and the germline ends lie 16 bases apart. Library construction relied on RT-PCR. This sample was sequenced with an Illumina MiSeq. The public sequencing data were trimmed at Q25 with fastp and processed into clonotypes with MiXCR by TCRdb, which kept only in-frame beta chains. Entries are consolidated by CDR3 protein sequence, retaining the most common genes and DNA. This sample comprises almost 700,000 distinct CDR3 sequences, around 14% of them detected only once. The ten largest clones capture roughly 3.9% of the sample.

Concerning this clonotype itself: Its antigen is still unknown. Within one base of it there is no much larger clone, and no base qualities were kept.

The clonotype comes from a female donor in good health, serving as a healthy control. Input material: memory CD4+ T cells from blood. Recombination linked TRBV6-1 to TRBJ1-1, and TRBD1 may be the D gene, going by 5 matching bases. The DNA sequence is given as TGTGCCAGCAGGATACCCGGGGGTACAGAAGCTTTCTTT. Translated, this is CASRIPGGTEAFF.